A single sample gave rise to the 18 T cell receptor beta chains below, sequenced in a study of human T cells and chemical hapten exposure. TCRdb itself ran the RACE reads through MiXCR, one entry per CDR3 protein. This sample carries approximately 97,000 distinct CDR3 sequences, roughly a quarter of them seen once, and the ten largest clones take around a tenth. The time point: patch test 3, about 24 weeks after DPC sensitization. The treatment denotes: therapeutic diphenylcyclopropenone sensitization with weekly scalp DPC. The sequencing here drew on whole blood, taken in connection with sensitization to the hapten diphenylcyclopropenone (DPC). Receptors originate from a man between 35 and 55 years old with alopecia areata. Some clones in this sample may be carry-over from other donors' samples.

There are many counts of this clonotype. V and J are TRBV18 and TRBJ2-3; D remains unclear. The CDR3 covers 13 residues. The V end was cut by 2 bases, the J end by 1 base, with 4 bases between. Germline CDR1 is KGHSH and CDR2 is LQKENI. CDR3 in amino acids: CASSPRGTDTQYF. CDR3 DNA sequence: TGTGCCAGCTCACCAAGAGGCACAGATACGCAGTATTTT.

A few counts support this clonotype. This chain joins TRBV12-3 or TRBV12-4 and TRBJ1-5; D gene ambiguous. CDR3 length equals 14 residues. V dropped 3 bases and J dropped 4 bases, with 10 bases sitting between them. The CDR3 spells CASSFGLDNQPQHF. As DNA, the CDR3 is TGTGCCAGCAGTTTTGGCCTGGATAATCAGCCCCAGCATTTT.

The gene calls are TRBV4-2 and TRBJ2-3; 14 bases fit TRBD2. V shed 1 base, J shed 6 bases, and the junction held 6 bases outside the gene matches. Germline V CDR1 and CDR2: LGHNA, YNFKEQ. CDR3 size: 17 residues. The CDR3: CASSQGMGLAGADTQYF. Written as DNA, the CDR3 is TGTGCCAGCAGCCAAGGTATGGGACTAGCGGGAGCGGATACGCAGTATTTT.

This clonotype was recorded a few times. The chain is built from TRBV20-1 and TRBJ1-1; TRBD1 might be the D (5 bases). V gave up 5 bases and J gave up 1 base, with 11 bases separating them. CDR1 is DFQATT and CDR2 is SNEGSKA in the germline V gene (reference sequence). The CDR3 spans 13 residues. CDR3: CSAETARNTEAFF. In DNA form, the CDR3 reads TGCAGTGCTGAGACAGCCCGGAACACTGAAGCTTTCTTT.

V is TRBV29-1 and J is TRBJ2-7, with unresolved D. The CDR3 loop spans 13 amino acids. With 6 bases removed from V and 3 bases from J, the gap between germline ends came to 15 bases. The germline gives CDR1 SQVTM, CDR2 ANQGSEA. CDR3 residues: CSVSMTQFYEQYF. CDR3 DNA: TGCAGCGTCTCTATGACGCAGTTCTACGAGCAGTACTTC.

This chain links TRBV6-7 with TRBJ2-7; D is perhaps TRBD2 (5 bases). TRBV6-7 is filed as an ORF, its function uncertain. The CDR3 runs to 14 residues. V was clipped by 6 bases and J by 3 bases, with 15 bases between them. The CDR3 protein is CASRGPRDYYEQYF. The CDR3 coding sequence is TGTGCCAGCAGGGGCCCGCGTGACTACTACGAGCAGTACTTC.

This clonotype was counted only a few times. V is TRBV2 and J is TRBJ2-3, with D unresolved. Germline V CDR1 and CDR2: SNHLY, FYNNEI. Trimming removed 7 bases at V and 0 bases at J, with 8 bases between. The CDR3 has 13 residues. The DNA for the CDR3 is TGTGCCAGCAAGGCCGATAGCACAGATACGCAGTATTTT. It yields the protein CASKADSTDTQYF.

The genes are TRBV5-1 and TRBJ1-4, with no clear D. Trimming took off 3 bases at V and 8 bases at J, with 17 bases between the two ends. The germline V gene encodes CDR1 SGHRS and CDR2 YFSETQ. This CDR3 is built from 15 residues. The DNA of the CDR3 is TGCGCCAGCAGCTCGGACGGAGCAACTGGAGAAAAACTGTTTTTT. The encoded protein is CASSSDGATGEKLFF.

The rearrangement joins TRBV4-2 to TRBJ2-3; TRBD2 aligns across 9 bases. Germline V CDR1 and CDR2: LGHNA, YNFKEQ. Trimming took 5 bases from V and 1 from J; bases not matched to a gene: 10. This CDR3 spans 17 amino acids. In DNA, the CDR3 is TGTGCCAGCAGCTTGACTAGCGGACCGAGGGGCACAGATACGCAGTATTTT. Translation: CASSLTSGPRGTDTQYF.

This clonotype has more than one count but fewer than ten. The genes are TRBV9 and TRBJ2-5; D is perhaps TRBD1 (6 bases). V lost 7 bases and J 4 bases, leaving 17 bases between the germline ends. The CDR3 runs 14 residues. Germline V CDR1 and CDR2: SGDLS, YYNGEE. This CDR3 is CASGPGDRPETQYF. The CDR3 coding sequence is TGTGCCAGCGGACCAGGGGACCGTCCAGAGACCCAGTACTTC. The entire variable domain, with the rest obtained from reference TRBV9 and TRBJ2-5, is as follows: DSGVTQTPKHLITATGQRVTLRCSPRSGDLSVYWYQQSLDQGLQFLIQYYNGEERAKGNILERFSAQQFPDLHSELNLSSLELGDSALYFCASGPGDRPETQYFGPGTRLLVL.

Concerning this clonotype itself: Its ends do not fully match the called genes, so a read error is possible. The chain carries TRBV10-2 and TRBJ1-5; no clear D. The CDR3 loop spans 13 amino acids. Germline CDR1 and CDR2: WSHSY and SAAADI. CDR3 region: CASSYSSNQPQHF. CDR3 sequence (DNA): TGTGCCAGCAGTTACTCCAGCAATCAGCCCCAGCATTTT.

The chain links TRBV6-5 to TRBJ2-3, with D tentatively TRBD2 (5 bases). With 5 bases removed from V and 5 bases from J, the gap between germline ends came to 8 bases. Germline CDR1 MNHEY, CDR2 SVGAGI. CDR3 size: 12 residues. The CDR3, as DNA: TGTGCCAGCAGTGGAGGAGGAGATACGCAGTATTTT. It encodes CASSGGGDTQYF.

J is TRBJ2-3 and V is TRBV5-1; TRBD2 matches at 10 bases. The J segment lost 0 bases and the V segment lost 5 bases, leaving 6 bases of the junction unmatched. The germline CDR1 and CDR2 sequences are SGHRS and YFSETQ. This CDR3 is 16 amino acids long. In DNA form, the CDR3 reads TGCGCCAGCAGACCGGGACTAGCGACAAGCACAGATACGCAGTATTTT. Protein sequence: CASRPGLATSTDTQYF.

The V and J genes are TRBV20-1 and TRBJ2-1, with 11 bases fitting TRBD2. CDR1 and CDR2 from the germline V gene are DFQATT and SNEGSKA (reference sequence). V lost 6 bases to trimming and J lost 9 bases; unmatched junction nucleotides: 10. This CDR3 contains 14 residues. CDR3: CSAPTSGSWGEQFF. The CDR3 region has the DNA TGCAGTGCGCCTACTAGCGGGAGTTGGGGTGAGCAGTTCTTC.

For the CDR3, the DNA is TGTGTGTCCGGGACTAGCGCGAACAATGAGCAGTTCTTC. Encoded protein: CVSGTSANNEQFF. This chain connects TRBV28 to TRBJ2-1; 10 nucleotides align to TRBD2. This CDR3 has 13 amino acids. Per germline, CDR1 MDHEN and CDR2 SYDVKM.

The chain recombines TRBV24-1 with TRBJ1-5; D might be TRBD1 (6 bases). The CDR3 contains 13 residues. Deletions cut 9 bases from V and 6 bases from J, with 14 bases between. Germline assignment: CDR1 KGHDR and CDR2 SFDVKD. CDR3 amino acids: CATGEGGGQPQHF. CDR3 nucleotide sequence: TGTGCCACCGGGGAGGGGGGAGGTCAGCCCCAGCATTTT.

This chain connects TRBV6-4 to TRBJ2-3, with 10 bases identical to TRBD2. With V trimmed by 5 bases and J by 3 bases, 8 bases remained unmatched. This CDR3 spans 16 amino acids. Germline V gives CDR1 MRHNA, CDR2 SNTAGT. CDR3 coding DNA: TGTGCCAGCAGTCCCCTAGCGGGAGCGGGGACAGATACGCAGTATTTT. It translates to CASSPLAGAGTDTQYF.

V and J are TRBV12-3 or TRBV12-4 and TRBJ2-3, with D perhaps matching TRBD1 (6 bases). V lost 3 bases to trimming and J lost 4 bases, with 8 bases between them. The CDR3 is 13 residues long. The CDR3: CASSFAGADTQYF. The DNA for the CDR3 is TGTGCCAGCAGTTTTGCAGGGGCAGATACGCAGTATTTT.